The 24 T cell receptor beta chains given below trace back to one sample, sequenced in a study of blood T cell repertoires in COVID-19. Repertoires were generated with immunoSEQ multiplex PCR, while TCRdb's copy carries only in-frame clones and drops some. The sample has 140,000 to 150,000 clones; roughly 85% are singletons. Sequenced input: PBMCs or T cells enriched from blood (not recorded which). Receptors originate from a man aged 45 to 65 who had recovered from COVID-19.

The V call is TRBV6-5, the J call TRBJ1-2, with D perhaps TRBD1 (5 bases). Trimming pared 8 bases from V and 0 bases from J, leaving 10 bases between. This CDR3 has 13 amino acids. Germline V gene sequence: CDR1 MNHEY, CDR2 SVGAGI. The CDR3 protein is CASLNRTNYGYTF. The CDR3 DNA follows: TGTGCCAGCCTCAACAGGACTAACTATGGCTACACCTTC.

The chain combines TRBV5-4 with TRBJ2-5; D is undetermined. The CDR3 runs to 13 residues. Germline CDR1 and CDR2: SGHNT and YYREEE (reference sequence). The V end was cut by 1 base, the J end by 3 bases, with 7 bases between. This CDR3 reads CASSLSHEETQYF. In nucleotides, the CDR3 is TGTGCCAGCAGCTTGTCCCATGAAGAGACCCAGTACTTC.

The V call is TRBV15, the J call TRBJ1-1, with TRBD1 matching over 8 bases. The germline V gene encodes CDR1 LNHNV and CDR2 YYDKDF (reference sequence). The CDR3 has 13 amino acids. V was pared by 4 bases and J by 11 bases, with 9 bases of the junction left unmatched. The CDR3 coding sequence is TGTGCCACCAGCATCTCAGGGGGCGTCAAGGCTTTCTTT. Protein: CATSISGGVKAFF.

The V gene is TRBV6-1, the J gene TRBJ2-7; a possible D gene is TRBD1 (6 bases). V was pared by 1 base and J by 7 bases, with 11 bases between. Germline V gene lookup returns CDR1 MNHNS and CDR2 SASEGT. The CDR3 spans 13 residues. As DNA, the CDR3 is TGTGCCAGCAGTGAAGTGTACAGGGTTGAGCAGTACGTC. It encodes CASSEVYRVEQYV.

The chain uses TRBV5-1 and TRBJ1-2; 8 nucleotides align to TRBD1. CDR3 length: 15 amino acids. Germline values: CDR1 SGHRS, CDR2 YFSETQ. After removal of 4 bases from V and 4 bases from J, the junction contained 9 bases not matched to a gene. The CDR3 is CASSLGQVNIYGYTF. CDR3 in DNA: TGCGCCAGCAGCCTGGGACAGGTGAATATCTATGGCTACACCTTC.

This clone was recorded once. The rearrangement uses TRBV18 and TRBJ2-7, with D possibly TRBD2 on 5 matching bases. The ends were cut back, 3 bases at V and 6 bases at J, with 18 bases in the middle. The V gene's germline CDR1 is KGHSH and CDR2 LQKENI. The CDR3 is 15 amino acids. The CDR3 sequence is CASSPNLGELGEQYF. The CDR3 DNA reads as TGTGCCAGCTCACCTAACCTGGGAGAGTTGGGCGAGCAGTACTTC.

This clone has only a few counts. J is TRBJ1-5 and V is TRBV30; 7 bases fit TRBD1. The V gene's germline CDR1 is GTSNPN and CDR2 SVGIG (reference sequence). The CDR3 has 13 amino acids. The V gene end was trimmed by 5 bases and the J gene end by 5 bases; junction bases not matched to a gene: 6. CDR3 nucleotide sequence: TGTGCCTGGGCTACCAGGGGGGATCAGCCCCAGCATTTT. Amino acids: CAWATRGDQPQHF.

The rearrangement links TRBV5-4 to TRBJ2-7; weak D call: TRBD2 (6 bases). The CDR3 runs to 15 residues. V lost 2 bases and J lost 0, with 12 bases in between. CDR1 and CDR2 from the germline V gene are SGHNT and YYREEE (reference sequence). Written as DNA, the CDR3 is TGTGCCAGCAGCTTTGGAAGGGGAGGCTCCTACGAGCAGTACTTC. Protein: CASSFGRGGSYEQYF.

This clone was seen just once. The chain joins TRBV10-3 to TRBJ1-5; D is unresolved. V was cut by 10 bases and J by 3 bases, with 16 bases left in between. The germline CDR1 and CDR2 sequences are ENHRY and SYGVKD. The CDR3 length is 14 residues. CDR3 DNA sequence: TGTGCCACCAAGGGCGGGGATACCAATCAGCCCCAGCATTTT. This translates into CATKGGDTNQPQHF.

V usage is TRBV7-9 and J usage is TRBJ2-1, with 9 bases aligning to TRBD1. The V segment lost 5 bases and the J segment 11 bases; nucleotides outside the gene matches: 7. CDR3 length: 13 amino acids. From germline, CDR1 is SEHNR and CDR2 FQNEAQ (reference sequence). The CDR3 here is CASSPWDRVKQFF. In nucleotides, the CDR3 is TGTGCCAGCAGCCCCTGGGACAGGGTTAAGCAGTTCTTC. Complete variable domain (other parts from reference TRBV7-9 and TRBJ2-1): DTGVSQNPRHKITKRGQNVTFRCDPISEHNRLYWYRQTLGQGPEFLTYFQNEAQLEKSRLLSDRFSAERPKGSFSTLEIQRTEQGDSAMYLCASSPWDRVKQFFGPGTRLTVL.

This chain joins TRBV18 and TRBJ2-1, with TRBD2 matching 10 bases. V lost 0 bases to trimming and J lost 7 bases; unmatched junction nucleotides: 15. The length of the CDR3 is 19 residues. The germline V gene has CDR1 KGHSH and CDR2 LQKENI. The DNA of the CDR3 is TGTGCCAGCTCACCACCGGGGAATCTAGCGGGAGTGATTCCAAATGAGCAGTTCTTC. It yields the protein CASSPPGNLAGVIPNEQFF.

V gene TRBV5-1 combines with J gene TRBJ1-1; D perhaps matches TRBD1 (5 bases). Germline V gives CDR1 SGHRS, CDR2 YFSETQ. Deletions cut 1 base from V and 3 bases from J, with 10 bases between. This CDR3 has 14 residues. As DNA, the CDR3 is TGCGCCAGCAGCTTGTGGGGAGGGGACACTGAAGCTTTCTTT. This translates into CASSLWGGDTEAFF.

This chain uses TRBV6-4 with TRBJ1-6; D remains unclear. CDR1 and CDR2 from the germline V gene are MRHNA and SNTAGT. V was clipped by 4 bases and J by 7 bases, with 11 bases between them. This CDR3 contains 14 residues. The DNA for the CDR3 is TGTGCCAGCAGTGTGGTTGGGGAGAATTCACCCCTCCACTTT. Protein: CASSVVGENSPLHF.

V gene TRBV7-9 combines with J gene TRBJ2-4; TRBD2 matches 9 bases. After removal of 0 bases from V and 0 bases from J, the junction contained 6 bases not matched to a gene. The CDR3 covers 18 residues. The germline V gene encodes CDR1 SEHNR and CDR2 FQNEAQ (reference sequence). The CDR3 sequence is CASSLAGGGGLAKNIQYF. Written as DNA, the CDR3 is TGTGCCAGCAGCTTAGCTGGCGGGGGGGGATTAGCCAAAAACATTCAGTACTTC. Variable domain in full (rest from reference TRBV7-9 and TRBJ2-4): DTGVSQNPRHKITKRGQNVTFRCDPISEHNRLYWYRQTLGQGPEFLTYFQNEAQLEKSRLLSDRFSAERPKGSFSTLEIQRTEQGDSAMYLCASSLAGGGGLAKNIQYFGAGTRLSVL.

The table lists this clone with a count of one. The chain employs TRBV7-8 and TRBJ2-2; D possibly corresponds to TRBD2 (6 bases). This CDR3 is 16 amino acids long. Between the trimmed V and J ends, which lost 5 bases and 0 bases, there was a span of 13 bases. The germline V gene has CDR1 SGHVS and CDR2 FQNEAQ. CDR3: CASSPNWGANTGELFF. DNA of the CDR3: TGTGCCAGCAGCCCCAACTGGGGGGCGAACACCGGGGAGCTGTTTTTT.

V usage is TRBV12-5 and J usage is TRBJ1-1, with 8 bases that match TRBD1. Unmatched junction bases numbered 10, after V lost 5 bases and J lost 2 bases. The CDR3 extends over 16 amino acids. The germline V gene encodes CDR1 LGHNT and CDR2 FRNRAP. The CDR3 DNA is TGTGCTAGTGGTGCGTATACCGGGACAGGCAACACTGAAGCTTTCTTT. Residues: CASGAYTGTGNTEAFF.

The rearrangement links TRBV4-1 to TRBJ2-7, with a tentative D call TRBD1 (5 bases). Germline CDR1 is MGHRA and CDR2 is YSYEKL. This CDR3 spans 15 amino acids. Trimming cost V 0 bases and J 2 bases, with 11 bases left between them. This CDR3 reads CASSQDATATYEQYF. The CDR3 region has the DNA TGCGCCAGCAGCCAAGATGCGACAGCAACCTACGAGCAGTACTTC.

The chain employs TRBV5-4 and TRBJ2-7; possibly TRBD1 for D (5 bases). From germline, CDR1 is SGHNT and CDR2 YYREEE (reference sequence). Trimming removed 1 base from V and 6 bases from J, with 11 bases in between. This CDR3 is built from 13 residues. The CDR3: CASSLQGPGEQYF. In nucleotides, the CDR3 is TGTGCCAGCAGCTTGCAGGGCCCTGGCGAGCAGTACTTC.

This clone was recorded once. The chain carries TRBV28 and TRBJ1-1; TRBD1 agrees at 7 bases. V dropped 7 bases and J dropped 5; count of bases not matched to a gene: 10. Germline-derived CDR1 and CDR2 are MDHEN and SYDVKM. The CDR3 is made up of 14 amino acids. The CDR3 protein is CASIQGDRGTEAFF. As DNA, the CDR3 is TGTGCCAGCATCCAGGGGGACAGAGGTACTGAAGCTTTCTTT. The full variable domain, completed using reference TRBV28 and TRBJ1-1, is DVKVTQSSRYLVKRTGEKVFLECVQDMDHENMFWYRQDPGLGLRLIYFSYDVKMKEKGDIPEGYSVSREKKERFSLILESASTNQTSMYLCASIQGDRGTEAFFGQGTRLTVV.

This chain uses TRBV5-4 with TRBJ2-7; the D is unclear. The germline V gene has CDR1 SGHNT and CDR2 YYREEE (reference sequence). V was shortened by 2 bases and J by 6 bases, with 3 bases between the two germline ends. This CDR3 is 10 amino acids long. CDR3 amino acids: CASSFSEQYF. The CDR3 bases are TGTGCCAGCAGCTTTAGCGAGCAGTACTTC.

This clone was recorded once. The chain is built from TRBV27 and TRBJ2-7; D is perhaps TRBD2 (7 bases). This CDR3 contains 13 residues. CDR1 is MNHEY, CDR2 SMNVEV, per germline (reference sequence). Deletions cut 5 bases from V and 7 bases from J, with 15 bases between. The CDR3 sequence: CASSLRGGVEQYV. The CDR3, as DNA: TGTGCCAGCAGTCTCAGGGGAGGGGTTGAGCAGTACGTC.

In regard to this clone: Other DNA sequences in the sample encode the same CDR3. DNA of the CDR3: TGTGCCACCAGCAGAGCACAGGGCCATGGCTACACCTTC. This encodes CATSRAQGHGYTF. The chain has TRBV15 and TRBJ1-2, with a tentative D call TRBD1 (6 bases). Germline loops: CDR1 LNHNV, CDR2 YYDKDF (reference sequence). Trimming left V 1 base short and J 6 bases short, with 9 bases between. This CDR3 contains 13 residues.

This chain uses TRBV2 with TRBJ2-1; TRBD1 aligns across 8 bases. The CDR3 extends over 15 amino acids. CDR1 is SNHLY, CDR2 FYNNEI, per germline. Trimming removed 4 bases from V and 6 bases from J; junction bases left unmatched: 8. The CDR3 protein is CASSARTGSTNEQFF. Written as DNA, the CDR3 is TGTGCCAGCAGTGCACGGACAGGGTCTACCAATGAGCAGTTCTTC.

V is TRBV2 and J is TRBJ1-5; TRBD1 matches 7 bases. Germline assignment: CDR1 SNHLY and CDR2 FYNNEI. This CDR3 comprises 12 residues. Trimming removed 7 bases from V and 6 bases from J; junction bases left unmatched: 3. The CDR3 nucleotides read TGTGCCAGCACGACAGGGCTTCAGCCCCAGCATTTT. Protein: CASTTGLQPQHF. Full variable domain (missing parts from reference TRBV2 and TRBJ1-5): EPEVTQTPSHQVTQMGQEVILRCVPISNHLYFYWYRQILGQKVEFLVSFYNNEISEKSEIFDDQFSVERPDGSNFTLKIRSTKLEDSAMYFCASTTGLQPQHFGDGTRLSIL.